The clone carrying this TCR beta chain was detected a few times. What it recognizes is unknown. The data stem from a study of shared clonotypes between healthy human individuals. Study summary: The cohort had two women and three men, ages 18 to 49. Every donor yielded three CD4 naive, three CD4 memory, two CD8 naive and one CD8 memory plate.

Generated by immunoSEQ multiplex PCR, the TCRdb table keeps only in-frame clones and is missing some. This table has 800,000 or so clones, roughly 96% appearing once. Broader study findings: A generally larger estimated richness was seen in naive subsets than in memory subsets.

Naive CD8 isolation took CD45RO-negative cells positively selected for CCR7 and excluded terminally differentiated effector memory CD45RA+ cells. From germline, CDR1 is SQVTM and CDR2 ANQGSEA. This CDR3 has 17 amino acids. V shed 3 bases and J 1 base; nucleotides not matched to a gene: 10. The TCR originated in a man between 25 and 39 years old in good health. Input material: naive CD8+ T cells sorted from blood. V usage is TRBV29-1 and J usage is TRBJ2-1; 9 positions agree with TRBD2. CDR3 bases: TGCAGCGTTGAGACGACTAGCGGTGAATTTTCCTACAATGAGCAGTTCTTC. It specifies CSVETTSGEFSYNEQFF.